This entry lists 10 T cell receptor beta chains sequenced from one sample in a study of response to subunit inactivated influenza vaccine. TCRdb reanalysed the RT-PCR reads using MiXCR and keeps one entry per CDR3 protein. The data contain approximately 490,000 distinct CDR3 sequences, approximately 7.2% of them seen just once; the ten biggest clones take up around 13%. Material: PBMCs from blood, obtained roughly 24 months after vaccination. All receptors derive from a man aged 50 to 69 who received an inactivated influenza vaccine.

The chain is built from TRBV20-1 and TRBJ2-7, with TRBD1 matching 8 bases. CDR1 and CDR2 from the germline V gene are DFQATT and SNEGSKA (reference sequence). This CDR3 comprises 14 residues. The J segment lost 0 bases and the V segment lost 6 bases, leaving 7 bases of the junction unmatched. Here the CDR3 DNA reads TGCAGTGCGGACAGGGCAGGGAGCTCCTACGAGCAGTACTTC. Protein: CSADRAGSSYEQYF.

This clonotype was observed a few times. The chain carries TRBV12-3 or TRBV12-4 and TRBJ2-1; the match to TRBD2 covers 16 bases. Trimming took 6 bases from V and 4 from J; bases not matched to a gene: 6. The CDR3 sequence is 17 residues long. As DNA, the CDR3 is TGTGCCAGCAGGGGACTAGCGGGGGGGCACACTTACAATGAGCAGTTCTTC. As protein: CASRGLAGGHTYNEQFF.

This clonotype has a handful of counts. V gene TRBV2 combines with J gene TRBJ2-1, with 14 bases fitting TRBD2. V dropped 6 bases and J dropped 8; count of bases not matched to a gene: 6. The CDR3 runs to 15 residues. Germline loops: CDR1 SNHLY, CDR2 FYNNEI. CDR3 in amino acids: CASSTPGLAGDEQFF. The DNA of the CDR3 is TGTGCCAGCAGCACCCCGGGACTAGCGGGAGATGAGCAGTTCTTC.

Ten or more counts support this clonotype. The rearrangement uses TRBV7-9 and TRBJ2-7; 7 bases fit TRBD1. The CDR3 extends over 16 amino acids. The V gene end was trimmed by 5 bases and the J gene end by 3 bases; junction bases not matched to a gene: 13. CDR1 is SEHNR, CDR2 FQNEAQ, per germline (reference sequence). The CDR3 protein is CASSPPYRQGFYEQYF. DNA of the CDR3: TGTGCCAGCAGCCCTCCCTATAGACAGGGTTTCTACGAGCAGTACTTC.

The V and J genes are TRBV6-1 and TRBJ2-5; 9 bases line up with TRBD2. After removal of 6 bases from V and 1 base from J, the junction contained 6 bases not matched to a gene. CDR3 length: 15 residues. Germline V lookup: CDR1 MNHNS, CDR2 SASEGT. The CDR3, as DNA: TGTGCCAGCAGCTGGCTAGCGGGAACCCAAGAGACCCAGTACTTC. This sequence encodes CASSWLAGTQETQYF.

A remark on this clonotype: At one of its ends the junction is not consistent with the germline gene, which may arise from a read error. V is TRBV11-1 and J is TRBJ2-7; D call uncertain. Germline V gene data show CDR1 as SGHAT and CDR2 as FQDESV (reference sequence). This CDR3 has 14 residues. The CDR3 DNA sequence: TGTGCCAGCAGCGTAGCCGTGATGAGTGGCGAGCAGTACTTC. As protein: CASSVAVMSGEQYF.

This clonotype has ten or more counts. CDR3 coding DNA: TGTGCCAGCAGCCAAGCTCGGAGGATCAACTCTGGAAACACCATATATTTT. Its translation is CASSQARRINSGNTIYF. This sequence joins TRBV3-1 and TRBJ1-3, with unresolved D. V shed 1 base and J shed 0 bases, with 13 bases lying between them. The CDR3 totals 17 residues. From germline, CDR1 is LGHDT and CDR2 YNNKEL (reference sequence).

This clonotype was recorded many times. The J gene is TRBJ1-1, the V gene TRBV4-3; the D is unclear. Trimming took off 1 base at V and 0 bases at J, with 6 bases between the two ends. Germline-derived CDR1 and CDR2 are LGHNA and YSLEER. This CDR3 region has 14 residues. The CDR3 loop reads CASSQGNLNTEAFF. The DNA of the CDR3 is TGCGCCAGCAGCCAAGGAAATTTGAACACTGAAGCTTTCTTT.

This clonotype came up a few times. The rearrangement links TRBV29-1 to TRBJ1-2; possibly TRBD1 for D (5 bases). The germline V gene encodes CDR1 SQVTM and CDR2 ANQGSEA. CDR3 size: 12 residues. The V gene lost 4 bases and the J gene lost 3 bases, with 9 bases spanning the gap. CDR3: CSVVEQDYGYTF. In DNA form, the CDR3 reads TGCAGCGTTGTAGAACAGGACTATGGCTACACCTTC.

This clonotype appeared a few times. The chain combines TRBV18 with TRBJ2-7, with D possibly being TRBD1 (6 bases). Germline CDR1 reads KGHSH; CDR2 reads LQKENI. Trimming removed 0 bases from V and 3 bases from J, with 9 bases in between. The CDR3 runs to 14 residues. The CDR3 nucleotides read TGTGCCAGCTCACCACCGGGACATCACTACGAGCAGTACTTC. Residues: CASSPPGHHYEQYF.